The sequence of this T cell receptor beta chain was determined in a study of shared clonotypes between healthy human individuals. Study outcomes and limitations: Rarefaction curves obtained for sorted subsets showed sequencing incomplete despite large depth. Clonotype sharing among donors was thought likely to change with sequencing depth.

Several immunoSEQ 96-well plates shared each subset's DNA, each plate a replicate. The table came from immunoSEQ multiplex PCR; TCRdb's copy has only in-frame clones and leaves some out. Counted here are over 400,000 clones, more than 95% occurring once; the ten biggest clones make up approximately 0.06%. For this clone: Its antigen is currently unknown.

V gave up 4 bases and J gave up 5 bases, with 9 bases separating them. This CDR3 is 13 amino acids long. Germline V CDR1 and CDR2: SEHNR, FQNEAQ (reference sequence). V and J are TRBV7-9 and TRBJ2-4, with D unresolved. This clonotype was sampled from a woman younger than 45 in good health. The sequencing input was naive CD4+ T cells sorted from blood. Stated subset: CD45RA+ positively selected. Written as DNA, the CDR3 is TGTGCCAGCAGCTCGAATCCCCAAAACATTCAGTACTTC. Its protein is CASSSNPQNIQYF.